This entry lists 10 T cell receptor beta chains sequenced from one sample in a study of tumor-infiltrating lymphocytes in primary liver carcinoma. cDNA specific to TCR beta was made from around 470 ng of total RNA, with a constant-region primer employed for priming. Three-round nested multiplex PCR performed with slightly modified ARM-PCR produced the TCR beta libraries. TRBV1-TRBV30 forward primers and a C-beta reverse primer were used in the first two PCR rounds, which each ran for approximately 11 cycles. MiXCR, run by TCRdb on the multiplex PCR reads, gives a single entry per CDR3 protein. The data show 80,000 or so distinct CDR3 sequences, approximately 69% seen once. Unsorted bulk tissue, about 19-30 mg of it, served as the source for co-extraction of RNA and DNA. Sample: tumor-adjacent normal liver tissue. The receptor source for this set is a man in his forties or fifties with primary liver carcinoma and hepatitis B virus infection.

This clonotype was detected only a few times. Likely a read error: the CDR3 ends without its conserved phenylalanine or tryptophan. The rearrangement links TRBV5-4 to TRBJ2-7; 7 nucleotides line up with TRBD1. Germline V lookup: CDR1 SGHNT, CDR2 YYREEE (reference sequence). CDR3 length: 14 residues. V shed 1 base, J shed 2 bases, and the junction held 3 bases outside the gene matches. This chain's CDR3 is CASSLFGQAYEQYL. CDR3 nucleotide sequence: TGTGCCAGCAGCTTGTTCGGACAGGCCTACGAGCAGTACCTA.

This clonotype was seen many times. With a much larger clone just one base away, this may be a read error. The rearrangement joins TRBV29-1 to TRBJ2-1; 9 nucleotides match TRBD2. The V segment lost 4 bases and the J segment 5 bases; nucleotides outside the gene matches: 0. Per germline, CDR1 SQVTM and CDR2 ANQGSEA. This CDR3 is 12 amino acids long. The CDR3 coding sequence is TGCAGCGTTGGACTAGCGGACAATGAGCAGTTCTTC. It specifies CSVGLADNEQFF.

The V call is TRBV4-3, the J call TRBJ2-5; perhaps TRBD2 as D (5 bases). Germline CDR1 and CDR2: LGHNA and YSLEER. The V and J ends lost 3 bases and 5 bases respectively, with 19 bases between them. The CDR3 spans 16 residues. CDR3 DNA: TGCGCCAGCAGCCAGGGAGTAACGAGAGGTGGGGAGACCCAGTACTTC. It encodes CASSQGVTRGGETQYF.

Concerning this clonotype: Here the CDR3 omits its conserved ending phenylalanine or tryptophan, so a read error is the likely source. J is TRBJ2-4 and V is TRBV12-3 or TRBV12-4, with no clear D. V lost 6 bases and J 1 base, leaving 7 bases between the germline ends. CDR3 length equals 13 residues. This chain's CDR3 is CASSLGAKNIQYS. In DNA form, the CDR3 reads TGTGCCAGCAGCTTGGGGGCCAAAAACATTCAGTACTCC.

A word on this clonotype: An end of the junction differs from the germline gene, which may be a read error. The chain uses TRBV5-4 and TRBJ2-3, with TRBD2 matching over 9 bases. This CDR3 region has 17 residues. CDR1 is SGHNT, CDR2 YYREEE, per germline (reference sequence). CDR3 nucleotides: TGTGCCAGCAGCCCCCTACTGATTAGCGGGAGCACAGGTACGCAGTATTTT. As protein: CASSPLLISGSTGTQYF.

A word on this clonotype: Mismatch with germline at one junction end may stem from a read error. V usage is TRBV6-2 or TRBV6-3 and J usage is TRBJ2-3; D possibly corresponds to TRBD2 (6 bases). Germline CDR1 reads MNHEY; CDR2 reads SVGEGT. This CDR3 is built from 15 residues. The CDR3 here is CASTSIGLAMDTQYF. The CDR3 DNA reads as TGCGCCAGCACTTCTATAGGGCTAGCGATGGATACGCAATATTTT.

About this clonotype itself: The junction departs from germline at one end; a sequencing error may be responsible. The chain employs TRBV29-1 and TRBJ1-4; D unclear. Germline CDR1 is SQVTM and CDR2 is ANQGSEA. CDR3 length: 13 residues. The CDR3 DNA reads as TGCAGCGTATACGTCACGACTAGTGAAAAACTGTTTTTT. Protein sequence: CSVYVTTSEKLFF.

In the case of this clonotype: Mismatch with germline at one junction end may stem from a read error. This chain connects TRBV24-1 to TRBJ2-2; either TRBD1 or TRBD2 may supply D (5 bases each). The CDR3 totals 16 residues. Germline assignment: CDR1 KGHDR and CDR2 SFDVKD. CDR3 bases: TGTGTCACCAGCCCAGAAACGGGACGGAACACCGGGAAGCTGTTTTTT. This encodes CVTSPETGRNTGKLFF.

This clonotype was found many times. The V call is TRBV7-9, the J call TRBJ2-1; D is unresolved. The V gene's germline CDR1 is SEHNR and CDR2 FQNEAQ (reference sequence). This CDR3 has 14 amino acids. V lost 2 bases and J lost 2, with 7 bases in between. The CDR3 region has the DNA TGTGCCAGCAGCTTAATAGTGGCCTACAATGAGCAGTTCTTC. This sequence encodes CASSLIVAYNEQFF.

Of note for this clonotype: One junction end disagrees with the germline gene, perhaps due to a read error. The chain combines TRBV11-2 with TRBJ2-1, with D maybe TRBD2 (5 bases). The CDR3 extends over 13 amino acids. CDR1 is SGHAT and CDR2 is FQNNGV in the germline V gene. The CDR3 sequence is CASNRELGNERFF. The CDR3 DNA follows: TGTGCCAGCAACCGTGAACTAGGTAATGAGCGGTTCTTC.